This T cell receptor (beta chain) was sequenced during a study of T-cell memory formation after mild COVID-19 (dated by TCRdb to the early 2020s). Describing the broader study: TCR sequence clusters from the two donors were largely donor specific. In two donors, T-cell clones that expanded and contracted after mild COVID-19 were tracked by sequencing TCRalpha and TCRbeta repertoires over time. Two young, previously healthy adult volunteers, one female and one male, were included in the cohort. Study-wide findings and limitations: Contracting CD4+ clones were found mainly in CM and EM memory subsets, while CD8+ clones were enriched in EMRA. Clones contracting from day 15 to 85 had balanced CD4/CD8 phenotypes, while a second wave expanding from day 15 to 37 was biased towards CD4+. The study covered only a couple of mild cases, and larger cohorts including severe cases with pre-infection samples were considered necessary. The second-wave clones that peaked on day 37 were not confirmed to be SARS-CoV-2 specific. Some responding clones were found in pre-infection memory, which suggests that pre-existing cross-reactive memory T cells took part in the SARS-CoV-2 response.

This clonotype occurred once. Its antigen remains unidentified. No quality values exist for individual bases; no much larger clone is one base distant. The run used an Illumina NovaSeq 6000. TCRalpha and TCRbeta cDNA libraries were constructed by 5'RACE with constant-segment primers, with sample barcodes and unique molecular identifiers being introduced. Trizol reagent was used to extract RNA from every sample. The libraries were amplified in two PCR steps, and the second step added a second sample barcode and Illumina TruSeq adapters. Sequencing of libraries was performed on an Illumina NovaSeq with 2 x 150 bp paired-end reads. In the authors' own workflow: The reads were demultiplexed and collapsed into UMI-guided consensus sequences using migec v1.2.7. Using mixcr v2.1.11, UMI consensuses were aligned to TRA and TRB V and J templates and then assembled into clonotypes. A clonotype was counted as expanded or contracted only when both edgeR and NoisET called the clonotype significant, with the noise models trained on biological replicates. For edgeR calls, the thresholds were a false discovery rate-adjusted p below 0.01 and a log2 fold-change of 1. PCA with hierarchical clustering of max-normalized trajectories of the 1000 most abundant clonotypes was used as exploratory dynamics analysis. Separately sequenced CD4+ and CD8+ repertoires were used to assign the CD4 or CD8 phenotype of responding clones. The public reads were quality trimmed at Q25 with fastp and then assembled into clones with MiXCR by TCRdb, keeping productive beta chains. CDR3 protein sequences are deduplicated, and each keeps its most common genes and DNA. The V and J calls, along with clone size, are taken from TCRdb and not from the paper's own processing. The sample table shows approximately 440,000 distinct CDR3 sequences, and 15% to 20% are seen once. Together, the top ten hold about 8.1% of the sample.

Ficoll-Paque density gradient centrifugation was used to isolate PBMCs. The TCR sequence derives from an adult woman who had mild COVID-19 (a few samples of this study predate the infection). The sample titles of this study are shuffled in the database, so cell type and time point are left out; the donor was told from shared clones. Source material: PBMCs or a T cell subset sorted from them (not recorded which).

Here the CDR3 is given as CASSLSGAEGTEAFF. The bases read TGCGCCAGCAGCTTATCAGGGGCGGAAGGTACTGAAGCTTTCTTT. The V gene is TRBV5-1 and the J gene is TRBJ1-1, with a weak D call of TRBD1 (6 bases match). CDR3 length: 15 amino acids, cysteine to phenylalanine. Left in the record is the CDR3 DNA by itself, 45 bases read in frame from the first base. Deletion took 2 bases off V and 5 bases off J, with a span of 16 bases between the germline ends. From the germline V gene, CDR1 is SGHRS and CDR2 is YFSETQ.